Detailed here is one TCR beta chain. Antigen specificity is unknown. This sample is drawn from a study of T cell responses to AZD1222 COVID-19 vaccine. V lost 0 bases to trimming and J lost 8 bases, with 11 bases between them. There are 13 residues in the CDR3. Germline values: CDR1 SGHRS, CDR2 YFSETQ. The data were produced by immunoSEQ multiplex PCR, yet TCRdb's version contains in-frame clones alone and is incomplete. The sample shows 95,000 to 150,000 clones, about nine tenths of them seen only once. Study findings and constraints: Donors were largely white British and mainly female; clonal diversity was possibly underestimated.

The sample in question was peripheral blood, obtained on day 0 of AZD1222 vaccination. This chain joins TRBV5-1 and TRBJ1-1, with D uncertain. The receptor's source is an adult in good health. CDR3 sequence reads: CASSLAVAREAFF. For the CDR3, the DNA is TGCGCCAGCAGCTTGGCCGTGGCGAGGGAAGCTTTCTTT.